Below are 10 T cell receptor beta chains sequenced from a single sample in a study of blood T cell repertoires in COVID-19. Repertoires were generated with immunoSEQ multiplex PCR, while TCRdb's copy carries only in-frame clones and drops some. The sample records 150,000 to 200,000 clones, 80% to 90% being singletons. The sample was peripheral blood. The origin of the receptors is a woman in her 70s with COVID-19, enrolled during active disease.

This clone appeared a few times. The V gene is TRBV9, the J gene TRBJ2-7; 7 positions match TRBD1. CDR1 is SGDLS, CDR2 YYNGEE, per germline. The CDR3 has 14 residues. With 3 bases clipped from V and 2 bases from J, the junction kept 5 bases outside the gene matches. The CDR3 coding sequence is TGTGCCAGCAGCGGCCGGGACAGCCCCTACGAGCAGTACTTC. Its translation: CASSGRDSPYEQYF. The complete variable domain, with remaining parts taken from reference TRBV9 and TRBJ2-7, reads DSGVTQTPKHLITATGQRVTLRCSPRSGDLSVYWYQQSLDQGLQFLIQYYNGEERAKGNILERFSAQQFPDLHSELNLSSLELGDSALYFCASSGRDSPYEQYFGPGTRLTVT.

This clone occurred a few times. V and J are TRBV9 and TRBJ2-1, with no clear D. CDR1 is SGDLS, CDR2 YYNGEE, per germline. The CDR3 runs 11 residues. V was shortened by 4 bases and J by 4 bases, with 3 bases between the two germline ends. The CDR3 region has the DNA TGTGCCAGCAGCCGTTACAATGAGCAGTTCTTC. Residues: CASSRYNEQFF.

This clone was observed a handful of times. V is TRBV3-1 (or the pseudogene TRBV3-2) and J is TRBJ2-5; 13 positions agree with TRBD2. The CDR3 is 15 residues long. Losses at the gene ends were 8 bases for V and 2 bases for J; bases not matched to a gene: 5. Germline V gives CDR1 LGHDT, CDR2 YNNKEL (reference sequence). CDR3 DNA sequence: TGTGCCAGCCGACTAGCGGGGGGAGGACAAGAGACCCAGTACTTC. The encoded protein is CASRLAGGGQETQYF.

The V gene is TRBV18, the J gene TRBJ1-5; D ambiguous. The CDR3 has 13 residues. With 5 bases removed from V and 6 bases from J, the gap between germline ends came to 11 bases. Germline-derived CDR1 and CDR2 are KGHSH and LQKENI. In DNA, the CDR3 is TGTGCCAGCTCAGCCAACGAGGGTCAGCCCCAGCATTTT. As protein: CASSANEGQPQHF. Drawing the rest from reference TRBV18 and TRBJ1-5, the complete variable domain is NAGVMQNPRHLVRRRGQEARLRCSPMKGHSHVYWYRQLPEEGLKFMVYLQKENIIDESGMPKERFSAEFPKEGPSILRIQQVVRGDSAAYFCASSANEGQPQHFGDGTRLSIL.

This clone appeared a single time. The chain has TRBV27 and TRBJ1-3; 8 bases agree with TRBD1. Germline loops: CDR1 MNHEY, CDR2 SMNVEV (reference sequence). There are 15 residues in the CDR3. The ends lost 5 bases at V and 1 base at J; junction bases unmatched: 4. As DNA, the CDR3 is TGTGCCAGCAGTCCCCAGGGGGCTTCTGGAAACACCATATATTTT. Its protein is CASSPQGASGNTIYF.

This clone was counted at least ten times. This sequence joins TRBV5-1 and TRBJ2-7; 11 bases map to TRBD1. The trim removed 3 bases at V and 3 bases at J, leaving 8 bases unmatched. CDR3 length equals 16 residues. Germline CDR1 SGHRS, CDR2 YFSETQ. The DNA for the CDR3 is TGCGCCAGCAGCTACACCGGGACAGGGGGTTTCTACGAGCAGTACTTC. The encoded protein is CASSYTGTGGFYEQYF.

This sequence joins TRBV7-9 and TRBJ2-2; TRBD1 matches 7 bases. The CDR3 is 17 amino acids. Germline loops: CDR1 SEHNR, CDR2 FQNEAQ (reference sequence). Germline trimming cut 5 bases from V and 0 bases from J; bases unmatched to any gene: 9. The CDR3 here is CASSRAQGEPNTGELFF. The CDR3 region has the DNA TGTGCCAGCAGCCGAGCTCAGGGGGAACCGAACACCGGGGAGCTGTTTTTT.

The CDR3 is CASFGGAPRTLHF. CDR3 sequence (DNA): TGCGCCTCATTTGGGGGGGCCCCAAGGACCCTCCACTTT. V usage is TRBV29-1 and J usage is TRBJ1-6; tentative D call: TRBD1 (6 bases). Germline lookup yields CDR1 SQVTM and CDR2 ANQGSEA. The length of the CDR3 is 13 residues. The full variable domain, with the rest looked up from reference TRBV29-1 and TRBJ1-6, is SAVISQKPSRDICQRGTSLTIQCQVDSQVTMMFWYRQQPGQSLTLIATANQGSEATYESGFVIDKFPISRPNLTFSTLTVSNMSPEDSSIYLCASFGGAPRTLHFGNGTRLTVT.

The rearrangement joins TRBV5-1 to TRBJ1-2, with 8 bases identical to TRBD1. The J segment lost 7 bases and the V segment lost 0 bases, leaving 8 bases of the junction unmatched. This CDR3 region has 15 residues. Germline assignment: CDR1 SGHRS and CDR2 YFSETQ. The CDR3 spells CASSLGGQGAFGYTF. The CDR3 DNA reads TGCGCCAGCAGCTTGGGAGGGCAGGGGGCCTTTGGCTACACCTTC.

The V call is TRBV9, the J call TRBJ1-4, with 11 bases aligning to TRBD1. V trimming: 3 bases; J trimming: 8 bases; junction bases outside the gene matches: 6. The germline gives CDR1 SGDLS, CDR2 YYNGEE. The CDR3 is made up of 15 amino acids. CDR3 sequence (DNA): TGTGCCAGCAGCGCCGGGACAGGGGGGCACGAAAAACTGTTTTTT. This encodes CASSAGTGGHEKLFF.